This T cell receptor (beta chain) was identified in a study of T cells in Graves' hyperthyroidism and ophthalmopathy. Study findings and constraints: Ophthalmopathy prediction by the model preceded onset by a median approximately 6.1 months. Blood also carried most thyroid clonotypes expanded above 0.001.

Any patient presenting with uncontrolled infection, other autoimmune disease, pregnancy or lactation was left out. Researchers amplified the TCR beta CDR3 regions from RNA transcripts. When the TCR CDR3 underwent first-round RT-PCR, the HTBI primer set was used. One entry per CDR3 protein, called by TCRdb with MiXCR from the multiplex PCR reads. The sample includes 40,000 to 60,000 distinct CDR3 sequences, 45% to 65% of them seen just once. Per the germline V gene, CDR1 is SGHTA and CDR2 is FQGNSA. The V and J ends lost 5 bases and 3 bases respectively, with 16 bases between them. The CDR3 spans 15 residues. At least ten counts were recorded for this clonotype. Its antigen remains unidentified.

This clonotype was sampled from a young man with Graves' hyperthyroidism. The chain couples TRBV7-2 to TRBJ1-2; D might be TRBD1 (6 bases). Sequenced material: peripheral blood or thyroid tissue (not recorded which). The CDR3 DNA reads as TGTGCCAGCAGCATCAGGACAGTCAGGGACTATGGCTACACCTTC. Translated: CASSIRTVRDYGYTF.